This entry describes one T cell receptor (beta chain). Its target is not known. These data originate in a study of cytomegalovirus exposure and HLA in healthy donors. Study results and caveats: Rare TCR sequences dominated, though some public TCRs recurred in many donors.

The data were produced by immunoSEQ multiplex PCR, yet TCRdb's version contains in-frame clones alone and is incomplete. The table records about 220,000 clones, about 90% of them present only once. This CDR3 region has 17 residues. Germline V gene lookup returns CDR1 MNHEY and CDR2 SMNVEV (reference sequence). V gave up 0 bases and J gave up 5 bases; unmatched junction bases: 7. Specimen: PBMCs. This rearrangement joins TRBV27 to TRBJ2-2, with 9 bases identical to TRBD2. The receptor's source is a woman between 18 and 29 years old in good health and CMV-seronegative. CDR3 DNA sequence: TGTGCCAGCAGTTTATCCGGGAGGCTAGCGGGGACCGGGGAGCTGTTTTTT. Translated: CASSLSGRLAGTGELFF.